This is a list of T cell receptor beta chains from one sample in a study of blood T cell repertoires in COVID-19. The repertoire was sequenced with immunoSEQ multiplex PCR; TCRdb's copy has only in-frame clones and lacks some. The sample shows some 90,000 clones, approximately 90% of them seen only once. The sample consisted of peripheral blood. The receptors here all came from a man aged 45 to 65 with acute or convalescent COVID-19. CDR3s include the opening cysteine and the closing phenylalanine or tryptophan. D genes are given only for firm matches. Size tells how often a clone was seen (once, few, many) or the class of an expanded clone, and some rows leave it out.

d_call	v_call	clone_size	j_call	cdr3_aa	cdr3_nt
TRBD1	TRBV5-1	once	TRBJ1-6	CASSPTGGHSPLHF	TGCGCCAGCAGCCCCACAGGGGGCCATTCACCCCTCCACTTT
NA	TRBV30	NA	TRBJ1-3	CAWSVRSGAGNTIYF	TGTGCCTGGAGTGTACGGTCAGGGGCCGGAAACACCATATATTTT
TRBD1	TRBV29-1	NA	TRBJ1-2	CSVEVRQGDYGYTF	TGCAGCGTTGAAGTCAGACAGGGTGACTATGGCTACACCTTC
NA	TRBV2	NA	TRBJ1-6	CASIDSSYNSPLHF	TGTGCCAGCATAGACAGCTCCTATAATTCACCCCTCCACTTT
TRBD2	TRBV4-1	NA	TRBJ2-5	CASSPTGLAGARIQETQYF	TGCGCCAGCAGCCCTACAGGGCTAGCGGGGGCCCGAATCCAAGAGACCCAGTACTTC
NA	TRBV3-1/TRBV3-2	NA	TRBJ1-1	CASSPRGNTEAFF	TGTGCCAGCAGCCCCCGCGGGAACACTGAAGCTTTCTTT
NA	TRBV27	NA	TRBJ1-6	CASSLSGRGYNSPLHF	TGTGCCAGCAGTTTATCGGGCCGGGGCTATAATTCACCCCTCCACTTT
NA	TRBV28	NA	TRBJ1-6	CASSTPSSYNSPLHF	TGTGCCAGCAGTACTCCAAGCTCCTATAATTCACCCCTCCACTTT
NA	TRBV30	NA	TRBJ2-3	CAWIHPQGRVSFTDTQYF	TGTGCCTGGATTCATCCCCAGGGGAGGGTCTCTTTCACAGATACGCAGTATTTT
TRBD1	TRBV5-6	NA	TRBJ2-2	CASSLGVTGGTGELFF	TGTGCCAGCAGCTTGGGGGTCACAGGGGGCACCGGGGAGCTGTTTTTT
NA	TRBV3-1/TRBV3-2	NA	TRBJ2-5	CASSQDGGVPETQYF	TGTGCCAGCAGCCAAGATGGCGGCGTGCCGGAGACCCAGTACTTC
NA	TRBV2	NA	TRBJ1-1	CASSTRTGNTEAFF	TGTGCCAGCAGCACCAGAACAGGGAACACTGAAGCTTTCTTT
NA	TRBV7-3	NA	TRBJ2-5	CASSLLGGGRGTQYF	TGTGCCAGCAGCTTATTAGGGGGTGGTCGGGGGACCCAGTACTTC
NA	TRBV28	few	TRBJ1-1	CASTSGGYPNTEAFF	TGTGCCAGCACCTCTGGGGGCTATCCAAACACTGAAGCTTTCTTT
TRBD1	TRBV12-5	NA	TRBJ1-6	CASGLGQGQVSPLHF	TGTGCTAGTGGTTTGGGACAGGGACAGGTGTCACCCCTCCACTTT
NA	TRBV11-2	NA	TRBJ2-5	CASSSHVTGFLEETQYF	TGTGCCAGCAGCTCGCACGTCACGGGGTTTCTGGAAGAGACCCAGTACTTC
TRBD1	TRBV25-1	once	TRBJ1-1	CASSGQGNTEAFF	TGTGCCAGCAGCGGACAGGGGAACACTGAAGCTTTCTTT
NA	TRBV7-8	once	TRBJ1-2	CASSGRDSNYGYTF	TGTGCCAGCAGCGGTCGAGATTCTAACTATGGCTACACCTTC
TRBD1	TRBV3-1/TRBV3-2	NA	TRBJ2-7	CASSLGTGIHEQYF	TGTGCCAGCAGCCTCGGGACAGGGATCCACGAGCAGTACTTC
TRBD1	TRBV15	NA	TRBJ1-4	CATRGTGGEKLFF	TGTGCCACCAGGGGGACAGGGGGTGAAAAACTGTTTTTT
TRBD1	TRBV7-8	NA	TRBJ1-1	CASSLKGQSTEAFF	TGTGCCAGCAGCCTCAAGGGACAGTCCACTGAAGCTTTCTTT
TRBD1	TRBV9	NA	TRBJ2-1	CASSTHPTGNEQFF	TGTGCCAGCAGCACGCATCCGACAGGGAACGAGCAGTTCTTC
NA	TRBV10-3	once	TRBJ1-1	CAISERESGFLNTEAFF	TGTGCCATCAGTGAGAGGGAGTCTGGGTTTTTGAACACTGAAGCTTTCTTT
TRBD2	TRBV3-1/TRBV3-2	NA	TRBJ2-3	CASSQAGTRTDTQYF	TGTGCCAGCAGCCAGGCAGGGACTAGAACAGATACGCAGTATTTT
NA	TRBV6-2/TRBV6-3	NA	TRBJ2-7	CASSRQGDLGEQYF	TGTGCCAGCAGTCGACAAGGGGATTTGGGCGAGCAGTACTTC
NA	TRBV7-8	NA	TRBJ2-5	CASSLDGRAGETQYF	TGTGCCAGCAGCTTAGATGGCAGGGCGGGGGAGACCCAGTACTTC
NA	TRBV9	once	TRBJ1-5	CASSVGGGGNQPQHF	TGTGCCAGCAGCGTAGGAGGGGGAGGCAATCAGCCCCAGCATTTT
NA	TRBV6-5	once	TRBJ1-2	CASSYSAGSTLYGYTF	TGTGCCAGCAGTTATTCGGCAGGCTCCACACTTTATGGCTACACCTTC
NA	TRBV30	NA	TRBJ2-1	CAWSVTAGVQFF	TGTGCCTGGAGTGTAACCGCCGGGGTGCAGTTCTTC
TRBD1	TRBV7-6	NA	TRBJ2-3	CASSESGTGTDTQYF	TGTGCCAGCAGCGAATCCGGGACAGGCACAGATACGCAGTATTTT
NA	TRBV4-1	NA	TRBJ1-3	CASSQVLGAGGNTIYF	TGCGCCAGCAGCCAAGTTCTGGGGGCGGGTGGAAACACCATATATTTT
TRBD2	TRBV5-4	NA	TRBJ2-3	CASSLVRTSGGRSTDTQYF	TGTGCCAGCAGCTTGGTGAGGACTAGCGGGGGCCGGAGCACAGATACGCAGTATTTT
NA	TRBV19	few	TRBJ1-1	CASTRAVTGQNTEAFF	TGTGCCAGTACCCGGGCGGTAACAGGGCAGAACACTGAAGCTTTCTTT
TRBD1	TRBV5-1	NA	TRBJ1-4	CASSSSPGQGGEKLFF	TGCGCCAGCAGCTCCTCACCGGGACAGGGTGGTGAAAAACTGTTTTTT
TRBD1	TRBV11-2	NA	TRBJ2-3	CASSRNRGTDTQYF	TGTGCCAGCAGTCGAAACAGGGGTACAGATACGCAGTATTTT
NA	TRBV5-4	NA	TRBJ1-1	CASSGLGGLTEAFF	TGTGCCAGCAGCGGTCTGGGGGGGCTTACTGAAGCTTTCTTT
NA	TRBV27	NA	TRBJ1-6	CASSFGGGDNSPLHF	TGTGCCAGCAGTTTTGGTGGGGGGGATAATTCACCCCTCCACTTT
TRBD1	TRBV7-2	NA	TRBJ1-6	CASSQRTGNSPLHF	TGTGCCAGCAGCCAGAGGACAGGCAATTCACCCCTCCACTTT
NA	TRBV9	NA	TRBJ2-2	CASSVDPGGGELFF	TGTGCCAGCAGCGTAGACCCGGGCGGGGGGGAGCTGTTTTTT
NA	TRBV29-1	NA	TRBJ1-2	CSVFRGDSYTF	TGCAGCGTTTTCAGGGGTGATAGCTACACCTTC